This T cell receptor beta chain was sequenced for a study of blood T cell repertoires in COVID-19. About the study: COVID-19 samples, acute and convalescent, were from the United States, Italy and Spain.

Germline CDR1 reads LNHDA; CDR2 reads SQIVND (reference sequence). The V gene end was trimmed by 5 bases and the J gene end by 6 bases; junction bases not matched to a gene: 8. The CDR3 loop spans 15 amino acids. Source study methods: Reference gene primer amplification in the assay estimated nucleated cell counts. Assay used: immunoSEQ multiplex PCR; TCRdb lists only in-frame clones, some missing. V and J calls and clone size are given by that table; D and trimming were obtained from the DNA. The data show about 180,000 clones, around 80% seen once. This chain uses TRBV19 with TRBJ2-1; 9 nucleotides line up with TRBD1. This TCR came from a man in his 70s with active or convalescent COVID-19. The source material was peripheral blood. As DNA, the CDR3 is TGTGCCAGTAGTGTCACCGGGACAGGGTTCAATGAGCAGTTCTTC. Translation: CASSVTGTGFNEQFF.